The 3 T cell receptor beta chains below all came from one sample that was sequenced in a study of cytomegalovirus exposure and HLA in healthy donors. Primers: 60 Vbeta forward and 13 Jbeta reverse. Clones were sequenced by immunoSEQ multiplex PCR, and TCRdb holds only the in-frame ones, with some missing. This table holds some 250,000 clones, 82% found once. Sequencing input: PBMCs. These receptors were taken from a woman in her thirties or forties in good health and CMV-seropositive.

The CDR3 region is CATTGRLHGYTF. The CDR3, as DNA: TGCGCCACCACAGGAAGGCTTCACGGCTACACCTTC. V gene TRBV10-2 combines with J gene TRBJ1-2; possible D gene TRBD1, 5 bases. Trimming removed 10 bases at V and 8 bases at J, with 17 bases between. From germline, CDR1 is WSHSY and CDR2 SAAADI. CDR3 length: 12 amino acids.

The chain carries TRBV2 and TRBJ1-5, with 8 bases that match TRBD1. Germline CDR1 reads SNHLY; CDR2 reads FYNNEI. The ends lost 6 bases at V and 0 bases at J; junction bases unmatched: 13. There are 18 residues in the CDR3. CDR3 DNA: TGTGCCAGCAGCCCGGCAGGGGGCGGAATAAATAGCAATCAGCCCCAGCATTTT. Translating gives CASSPAGGGINSNQPQHF. Combining the CDR3 with reference TRBV2 and TRBJ1-5 gives the whole variable domain EPEVTQTPSHQVTQMGQEVILRCVPISNHLYFYWYRQILGQKVEFLVSFYNNEISEKSEIFDDQFSVERPDGSNFTLKIRSTKLEDSAMYFCASSPAGGGINSNQPQHFGDGTRLSIL.

This clone was seen a few times. V gene TRBV5-6 combines with J gene TRBJ1-1; a possible D gene is TRBD1 (5 bases). CDR1 SGHDT and CDR2 YYEEEE come from the germline V gene. The ends were cut back, 4 bases at V and 3 bases at J, with 13 bases in the middle. The CDR3 has 14 residues. DNA of the CDR3: TGTGCCAGCAGCGGAATCAGGGAGGACACTGAAGCTTTCTTT. Its protein is CASSGIREDTEAFF.